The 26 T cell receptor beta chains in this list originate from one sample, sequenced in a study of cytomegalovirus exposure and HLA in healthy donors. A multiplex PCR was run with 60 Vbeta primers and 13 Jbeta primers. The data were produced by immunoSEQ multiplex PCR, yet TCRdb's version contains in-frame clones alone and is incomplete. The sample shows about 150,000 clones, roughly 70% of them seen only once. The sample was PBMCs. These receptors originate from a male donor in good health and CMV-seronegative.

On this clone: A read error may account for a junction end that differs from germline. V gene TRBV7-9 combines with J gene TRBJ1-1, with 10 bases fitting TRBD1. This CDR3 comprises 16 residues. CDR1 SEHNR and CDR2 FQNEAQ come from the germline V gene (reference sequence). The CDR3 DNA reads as TGTTCCAGCAGCCAAGACAGGGGGCTATGGAGCACTGAAGCTTTCTTT. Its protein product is CSSSQDRGLWSTEAFF. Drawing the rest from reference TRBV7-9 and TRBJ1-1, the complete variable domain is DTGVSQNPRHKITKRGQNVTFRCDPISEHNRLYWYRQTLGQGPEFLTYFQNEAQLEKSRLLSDRFSAERPKGSFSTLEIQRTEQGDSAMYLCSSSQDRGLWSTEAFFGQGTRLTVV.

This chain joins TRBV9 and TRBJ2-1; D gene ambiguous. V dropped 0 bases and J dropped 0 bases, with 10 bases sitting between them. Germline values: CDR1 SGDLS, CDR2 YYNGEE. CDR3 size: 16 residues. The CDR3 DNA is TGTGCCAGCAGCGTAGGATCGGTAAGCTCCTACAATGAGCAGTTCTTC. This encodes CASSVGSVSSYNEQFF.

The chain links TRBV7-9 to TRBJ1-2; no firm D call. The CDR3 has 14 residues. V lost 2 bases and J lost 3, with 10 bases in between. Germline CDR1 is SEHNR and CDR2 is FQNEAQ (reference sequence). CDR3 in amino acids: CASSLMEGHYGYTF. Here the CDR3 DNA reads TGTGCCAGCAGCTTAATGGAGGGTCACTATGGCTACACCTTC.

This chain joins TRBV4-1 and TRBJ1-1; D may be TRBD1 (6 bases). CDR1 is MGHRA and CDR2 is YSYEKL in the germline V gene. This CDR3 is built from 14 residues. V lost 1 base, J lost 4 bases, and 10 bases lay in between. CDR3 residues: CASSQARGITEAFF. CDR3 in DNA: TGCGCCAGCAGCCAAGCGAGGGGGATCACTGAAGCTTTCTTT.

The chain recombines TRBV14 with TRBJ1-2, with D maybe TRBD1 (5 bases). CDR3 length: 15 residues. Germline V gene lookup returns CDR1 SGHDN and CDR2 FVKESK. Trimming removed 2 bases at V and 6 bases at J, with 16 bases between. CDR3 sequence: CASSQTGKGVHGYTF. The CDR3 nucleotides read TGTGCCAGCAGCCAAACTGGTAAAGGGGTCCATGGCTACACCTTC.

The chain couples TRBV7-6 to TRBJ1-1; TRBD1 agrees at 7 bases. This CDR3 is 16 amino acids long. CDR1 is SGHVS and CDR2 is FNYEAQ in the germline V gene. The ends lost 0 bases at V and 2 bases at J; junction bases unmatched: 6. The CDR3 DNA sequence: TGTGCCAGCAGCTTAGCGGGGGCAGGGGGTAACACTGAAGCTTTCTTT. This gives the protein CASSLAGAGGNTEAFF.

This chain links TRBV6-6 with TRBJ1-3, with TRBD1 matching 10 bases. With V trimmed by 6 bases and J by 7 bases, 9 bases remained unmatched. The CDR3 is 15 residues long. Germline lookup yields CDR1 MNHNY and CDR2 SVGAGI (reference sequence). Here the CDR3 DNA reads TGTGCCAGCAGGTCCGGGACAGGGGCTCGCAACACCATATATTTT. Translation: CASRSGTGARNTIYF.

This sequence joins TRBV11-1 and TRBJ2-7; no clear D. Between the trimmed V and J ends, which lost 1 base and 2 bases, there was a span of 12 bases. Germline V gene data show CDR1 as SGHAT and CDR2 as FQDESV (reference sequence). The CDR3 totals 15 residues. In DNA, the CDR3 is TGTGCCAGCAGCTTAGACTCACAGCCAACCTACGAGCAGTACTTC. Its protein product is CASSLDSQPTYEQYF.

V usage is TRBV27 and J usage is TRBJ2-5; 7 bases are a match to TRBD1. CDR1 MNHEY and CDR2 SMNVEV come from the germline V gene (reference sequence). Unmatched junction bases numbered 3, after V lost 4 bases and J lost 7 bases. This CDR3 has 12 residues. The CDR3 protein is CASSSAGGTQYF. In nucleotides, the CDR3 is TGTGCCAGCAGTTCGGCAGGGGGGACCCAGTACTTC.

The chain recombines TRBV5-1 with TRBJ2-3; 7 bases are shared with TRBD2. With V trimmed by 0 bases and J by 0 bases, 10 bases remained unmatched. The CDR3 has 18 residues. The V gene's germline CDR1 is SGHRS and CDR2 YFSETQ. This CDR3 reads CASSLGRSLAASTDTQYF. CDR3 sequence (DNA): TGCGCCAGCAGCTTGGGCAGATCGCTAGCGGCGAGCACAGATACGCAGTATTTT. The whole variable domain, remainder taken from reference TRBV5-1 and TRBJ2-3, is KAGVTQTPRYLIKTRGQQVTLSCSPISGHRSVSWYQQTPGQGLQFLFEYFSETQRNKGNFPGRFSGRQFSNSRSEMNVSTLELGDSALYLCASSLGRSLAASTDTQYFGPGTRLTVL.

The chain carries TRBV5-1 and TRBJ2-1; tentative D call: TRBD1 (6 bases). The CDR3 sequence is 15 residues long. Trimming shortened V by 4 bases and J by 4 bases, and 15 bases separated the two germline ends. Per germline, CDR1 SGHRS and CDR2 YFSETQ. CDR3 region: CASSEQGGAYNEQFF. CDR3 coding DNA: TGCGCCAGCAGCGAACAGGGCGGAGCATACAATGAGCAGTTCTTC.

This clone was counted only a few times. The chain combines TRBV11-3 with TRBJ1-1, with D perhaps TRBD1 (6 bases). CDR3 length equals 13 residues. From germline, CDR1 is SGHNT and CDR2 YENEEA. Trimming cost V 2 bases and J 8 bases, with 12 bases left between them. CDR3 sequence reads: CASSLTTGTEAFF. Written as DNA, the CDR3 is TGTGCCAGCAGCTTAACTACAGGGACCGAAGCTTTCTTT. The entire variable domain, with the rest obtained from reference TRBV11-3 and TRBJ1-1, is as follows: EAGVVQSPRYKIIEKKQPVAFWCNPISGHNTLYWYLQNLGQGPELLIRYENEEAVDDSQLPKDRFSAERLKGVDSTLKIQPAELGDSAVYLCASSLTTGTEAFFGQGTRLTVV.

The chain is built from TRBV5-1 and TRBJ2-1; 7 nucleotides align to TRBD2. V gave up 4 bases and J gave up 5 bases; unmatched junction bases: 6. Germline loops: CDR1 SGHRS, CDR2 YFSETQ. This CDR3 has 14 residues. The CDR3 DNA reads TGCGCCAGCAGCAATACTAGCGTACACAATGAGCAGTTCTTC. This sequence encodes CASSNTSVHNEQFF.

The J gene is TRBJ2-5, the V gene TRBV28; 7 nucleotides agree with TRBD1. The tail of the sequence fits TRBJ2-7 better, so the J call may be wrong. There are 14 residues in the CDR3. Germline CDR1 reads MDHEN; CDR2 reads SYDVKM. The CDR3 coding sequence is TGTGCCAGCAGTACAACCGGGACAGATTACGAGCAGTACTTC. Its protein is CASSTTGTDYEQYF.

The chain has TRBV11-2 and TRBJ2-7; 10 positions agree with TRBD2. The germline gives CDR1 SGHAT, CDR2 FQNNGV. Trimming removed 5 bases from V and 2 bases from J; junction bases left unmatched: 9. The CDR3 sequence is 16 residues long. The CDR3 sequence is CASSGQGTSVTYEQYF. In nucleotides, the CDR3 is TGTGCCAGCAGCGGTCAAGGGACTAGCGTAACCTACGAGCAGTACTTC. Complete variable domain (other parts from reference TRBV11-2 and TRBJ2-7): EAGVAQSPRYKIIEKRQSVAFWCNPISGHATLYWYQQILGQGPKLLIQFQNNGVVDDSQLPKDRFSAERLKGVDSTLKIQPAKLEDSAVYLCASSGQGTSVTYEQYFGPGTRLTVT.

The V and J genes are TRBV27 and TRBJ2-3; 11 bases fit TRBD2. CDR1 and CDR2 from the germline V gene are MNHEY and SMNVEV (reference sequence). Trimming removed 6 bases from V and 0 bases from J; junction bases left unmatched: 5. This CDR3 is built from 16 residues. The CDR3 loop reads CASRKLAGVSTDTQYF. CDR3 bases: TGTGCCAGCAGAAAACTAGCGGGAGTTAGCACAGATACGCAGTATTTT.

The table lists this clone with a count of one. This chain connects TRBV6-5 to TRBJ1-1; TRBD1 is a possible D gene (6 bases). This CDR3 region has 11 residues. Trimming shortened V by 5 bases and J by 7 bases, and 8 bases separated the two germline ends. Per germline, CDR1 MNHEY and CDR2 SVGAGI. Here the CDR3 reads CASSTGSEAFF. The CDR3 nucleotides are TGTGCCAGCAGTACAGGGAGTGAAGCTTTCTTT.

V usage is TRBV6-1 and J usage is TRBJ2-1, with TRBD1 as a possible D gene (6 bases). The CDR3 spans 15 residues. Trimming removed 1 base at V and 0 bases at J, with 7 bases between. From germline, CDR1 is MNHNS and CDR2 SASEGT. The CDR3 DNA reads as TGTGCCAGCAGTGAAGTAGGGGGCTCCTACAATGAGCAGTTCTTC. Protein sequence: CASSEVGGSYNEQFF.

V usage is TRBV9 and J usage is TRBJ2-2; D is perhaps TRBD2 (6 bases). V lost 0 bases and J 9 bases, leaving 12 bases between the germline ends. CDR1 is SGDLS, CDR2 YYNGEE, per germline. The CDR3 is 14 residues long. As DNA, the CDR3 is TGTGCCAGCAGCGTAGGGGACTTCCCGTGGGAGCTGTTTTTT. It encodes CASSVGDFPWELFF.

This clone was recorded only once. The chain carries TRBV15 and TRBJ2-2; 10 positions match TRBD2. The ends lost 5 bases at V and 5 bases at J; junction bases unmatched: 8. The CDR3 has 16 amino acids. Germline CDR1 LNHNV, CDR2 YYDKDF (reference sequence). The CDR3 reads CATSGQRGGPTGELFF. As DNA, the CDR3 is TGTGCCACCAGCGGCCAGCGGGGGGGCCCGACCGGGGAGCTGTTTTTT.

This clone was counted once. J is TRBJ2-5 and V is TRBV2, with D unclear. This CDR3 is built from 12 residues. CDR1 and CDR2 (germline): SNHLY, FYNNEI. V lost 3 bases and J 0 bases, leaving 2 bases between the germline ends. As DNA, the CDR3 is TGTGCCAGCAGTGACGACCAAGAGACCCAGTACTTC. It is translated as CASSDDQETQYF. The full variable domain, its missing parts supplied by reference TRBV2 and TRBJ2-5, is EPEVTQTPSHQVTQMGQEVILRCVPISNHLYFYWYRQILGQKVEFLVSFYNNEISEKSEIFDDQFSVERPDGSNFTLKIRSTKLEDSAMYFCASSDDQETQYFGPGTRLLVL.

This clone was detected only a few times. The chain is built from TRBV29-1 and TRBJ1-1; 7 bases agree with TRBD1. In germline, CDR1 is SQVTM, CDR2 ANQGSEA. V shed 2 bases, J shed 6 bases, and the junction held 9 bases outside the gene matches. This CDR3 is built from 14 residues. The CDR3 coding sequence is TGCAGCGTTGAAAGGGGGCTGAGGGGCTCTGAAGCTTTCTTT. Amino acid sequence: CSVERGLRGSEAFF.

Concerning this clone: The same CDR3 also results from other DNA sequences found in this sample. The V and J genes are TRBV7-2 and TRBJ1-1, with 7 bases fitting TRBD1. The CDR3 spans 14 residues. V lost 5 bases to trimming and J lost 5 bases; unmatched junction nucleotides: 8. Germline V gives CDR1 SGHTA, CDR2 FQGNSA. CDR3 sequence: CASSLDRAGTEAFF. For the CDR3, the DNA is TGTGCCAGCAGCCTCGACAGGGCGGGGACTGAAGCTTTCTTT.

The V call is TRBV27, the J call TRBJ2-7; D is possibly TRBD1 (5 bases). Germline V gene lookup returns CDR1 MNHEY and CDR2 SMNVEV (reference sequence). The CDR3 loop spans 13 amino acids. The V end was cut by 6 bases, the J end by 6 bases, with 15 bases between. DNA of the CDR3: TGTGCCAGCAGAGACACAGGTTTGGGCGAGCAGTACTTC. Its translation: CASRDTGLGEQYF.

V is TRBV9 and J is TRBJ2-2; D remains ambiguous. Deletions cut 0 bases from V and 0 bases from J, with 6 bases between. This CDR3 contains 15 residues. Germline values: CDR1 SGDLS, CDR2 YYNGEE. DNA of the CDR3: TGTGCCAGCAGCGTAGTACACACGAACACCGGGGAGCTGTTTTTT. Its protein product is CASSVVHTNTGELFF.

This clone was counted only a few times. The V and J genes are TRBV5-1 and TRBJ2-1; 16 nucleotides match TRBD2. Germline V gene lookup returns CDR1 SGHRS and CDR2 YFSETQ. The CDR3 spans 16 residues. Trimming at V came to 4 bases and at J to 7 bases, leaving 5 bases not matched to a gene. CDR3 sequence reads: CASSPVGLAGGNEQFF. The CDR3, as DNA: TGCGCCAGCAGCCCGGTGGGACTAGCGGGAGGGAATGAGCAGTTCTTC.